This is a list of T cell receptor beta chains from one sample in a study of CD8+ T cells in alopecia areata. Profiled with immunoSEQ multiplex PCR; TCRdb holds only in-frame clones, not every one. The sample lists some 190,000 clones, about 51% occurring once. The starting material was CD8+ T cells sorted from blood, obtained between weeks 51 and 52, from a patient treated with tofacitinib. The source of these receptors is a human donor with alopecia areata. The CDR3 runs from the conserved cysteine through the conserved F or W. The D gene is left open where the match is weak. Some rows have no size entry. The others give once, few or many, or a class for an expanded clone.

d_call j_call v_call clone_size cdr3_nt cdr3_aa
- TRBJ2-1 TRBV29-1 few TGCAGCGTTGAAGATACCAGGAGGAATGAGCAGTTCTTC CSVEDTRRNEQFF
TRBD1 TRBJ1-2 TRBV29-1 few TGCAGCGCTGATCCGCAGGACAGGATATCTAACTATGGCTACACCTTC CSADPQDRISNYGYTF
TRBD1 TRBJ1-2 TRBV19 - TGTGCCACCACCATCGGACAGGGGTATGGCTACACCTTC CATTIGQGYGYTF
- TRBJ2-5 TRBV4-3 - TGCGCCAGCAGCCCCCTTCTGGCGCCGGGGGCCCAGTACTTC CASSPLLAPGAQYF
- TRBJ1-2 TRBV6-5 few TGTGCCAGCAGTTACGGTGATGGCTACACCTTC CASSYGDGYTF
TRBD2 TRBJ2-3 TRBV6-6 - TGTGCCAGCAGTTACGGGAGGGACACAGATACGCAGTATTTT CASSYGRDTDTQYF
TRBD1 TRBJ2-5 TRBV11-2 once TGTGCCAGCACCGGACAGGACCAAGAGACCCAGTACTTC CASTGQDQETQYF
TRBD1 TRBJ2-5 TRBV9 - TGTGCCAGCAGCGCCACAGGGGTCTCCCTGGAGACCCAGTACTTC CASSATGVSLETQYF
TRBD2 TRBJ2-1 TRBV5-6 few TGTGCCAGCAGCGCAACTAGCGGGGGGGGGAGGAATGAGCAGTTCTTC CASSATSGGGRNEQFF
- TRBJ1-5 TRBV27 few TGTGCCAGCAGTTTCGGAGGATCCAATCAGCCCCAGCATTTT CASSFGGSNQPQHF
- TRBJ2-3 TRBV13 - TGTGCCAGCAGCTTAGATCACAGGGAGGGTACAGATACGCAGTATTTT CASSLDHREGTDTQYF
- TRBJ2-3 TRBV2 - TGTGCCAGCCTAGTGGGGAGTGCCGCAGATACGCAGTATTTT CASLVGSAADTQYF
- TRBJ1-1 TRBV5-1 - TGCGCCAGCAGCTTGAATCGAGGGGGCACTGAAGCTTTCTTT CASSLNRGGTEAFF
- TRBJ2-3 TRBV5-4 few TGTGCCAGCAGCTTGGTAGGGGATCGAGATACGCAGTATTTT CASSLVGDRDTQYF
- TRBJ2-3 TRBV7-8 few TGTGCCAGCAGCTTAGAACGGTGGGGTACGCAGTATTTT CASSLERWGTQYF
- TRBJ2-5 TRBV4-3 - TGCGCCAGCAGCCAAGATTTAGGACAGTTGGAGACCCAGTACTTC CASSQDLGQLETQYF
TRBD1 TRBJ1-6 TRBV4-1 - TGCGCCAGCAGCCAAGATTTCGTTGGAGGACAGGTGTATAATTCACCCCTCCACTTT CASSQDFVGGQVYNSPLHF
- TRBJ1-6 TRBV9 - TGTGCCAGCACCGTAGGGAGCTCCTATAATTCACCCCTCCACTTT CASTVGSSYNSPLHF
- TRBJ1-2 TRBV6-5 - TGTGCCAGCAGGGCTAGACAGAAAATCTATGGCTACACCTTC CASRARQKIYGYTF
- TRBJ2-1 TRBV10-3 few TGTGCCATCAGGACAGGAACTTACAATGAGCAGTTCTTC CAIRTGTYNEQFF
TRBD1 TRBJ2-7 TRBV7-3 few TGTGCCAGCAGCGAAGGGACAGGGGGAGCCTACGAGCAGTACTTC CASSEGTGGAYEQYF
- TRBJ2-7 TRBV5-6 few TGTGCCAGCAGCCCGAGAGAGCAGGGATGGTACGAGCAGTACTTC CASSPREQGWYEQYF
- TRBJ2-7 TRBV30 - TGTGCCTGGAGCGGACAGTTTGTCCACGAGCAGTACTTC CAWSGQFVHEQYF
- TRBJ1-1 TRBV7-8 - TGTGCCAGCAGCCCCACATATCTCGACAGAGAAGCTTTCTTT CASSPTYLDREAFF
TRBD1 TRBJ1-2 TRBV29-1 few TGCAGCGTCAGGGGGGAATGGAACTATGGCTACACCTTC CSVRGEWNYGYTF
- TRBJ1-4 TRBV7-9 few TGTGCCAGCAGCTTAGGACGGCGGGAAAAACTGTTTTTT CASSLGRREKLFF
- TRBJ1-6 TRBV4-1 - TGCGCCAGCAGCCAGGTGGGACGGGGTGGTTCACCCCTCCACTTT CASSQVGRGGSPLHF
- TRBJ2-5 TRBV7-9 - TGTGCCAGCAGCTCCCGGGCCACCCAAGAGACCCAGTACTTC CASSSRATQETQYF
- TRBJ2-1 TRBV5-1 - TGCGCCAGCAGCTGGCGTACCTTTTACAATGAGCAGTTCTTC CASSWRTFYNEQFF
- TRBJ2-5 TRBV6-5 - TGTGCCAGCAGTTACCCCGGACTATCGGAGACCCAGTACTTC CASSYPGLSETQYF
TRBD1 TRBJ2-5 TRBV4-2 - TGTGCCAGCAGCCAAGGTCTAGGGGGCGTTCAAGAGACCCAGTACTTC CASSQGLGGVQETQYF
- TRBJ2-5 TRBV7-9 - TGTGCCAGCAGCTCTGAACCCTTCGGGCGGCGCCCGAAAGAGACCCAGTACTTC CASSSEPFGRRPKETQYF
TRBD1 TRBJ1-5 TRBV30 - TGTGCCTGGAGCCCCGGGACAGGGGTCCAGCCCCAGCATTTT CAWSPGTGVQPQHF
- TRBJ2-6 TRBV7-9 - TGTGCCAGCAGCCCCCGTAGGGTCTCTGGGGCCAACGTCCTGACTTTC CASSPRRVSGANVLTF
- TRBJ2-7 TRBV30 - TGTGCCTGGAGAGTCCGGGAAGGCGAGCAGTACTTC CAWRVREGEQYF
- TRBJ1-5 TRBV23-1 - TGCGCCAGCAGTCATCAGGGCAACCAGCCCCAGCATTTT CASSHQGNQPQHF
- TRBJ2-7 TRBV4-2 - TGTGCCAGCAGCCAAGAACCAATGGGCTCTAGCTACGAGCAGTACTTC CASSQEPMGSSYEQYF
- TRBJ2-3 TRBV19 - TGTGCCACCCTCGGGCGGACAGTTACGCAGTATTTT CATLGRTVTQYF
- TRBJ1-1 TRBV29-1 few TGCAGCGTTGTTGAGGAGAACACTGAAGCTTTCTTT CSVVEENTEAFF
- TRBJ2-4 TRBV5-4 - TGTGCCGTTGGGCCAGGGGCGGACATTCAGTACTTC CAVGPGADIQYF